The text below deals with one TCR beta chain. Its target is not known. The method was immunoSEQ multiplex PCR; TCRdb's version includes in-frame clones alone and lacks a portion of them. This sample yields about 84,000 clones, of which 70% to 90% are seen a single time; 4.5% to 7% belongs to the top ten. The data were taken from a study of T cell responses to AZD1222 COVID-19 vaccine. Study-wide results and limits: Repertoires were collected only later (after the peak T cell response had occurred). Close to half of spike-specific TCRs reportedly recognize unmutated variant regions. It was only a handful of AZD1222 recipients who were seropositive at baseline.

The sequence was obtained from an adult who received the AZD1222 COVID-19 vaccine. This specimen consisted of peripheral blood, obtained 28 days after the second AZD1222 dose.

The CDR3 nucleotides are TGTGCCAGCAGCTTAGACCCTAGCGGGAGATTGACCGGGGAGCTGTTTTTT. Protein: CASSLDPSGRLTGELFF. The chain couples TRBV7-2 to TRBJ2-2, with TRBD2 matching over 10 bases. CDR1 and CDR2 from the germline V gene are SGHTA and FQGNSA. The CDR3 has 17 residues. After removal of 1 base from V and 5 bases from J, the junction contained 7 bases not matched to a gene.